This TCR beta chain was identified during a study of cytomegalovirus exposure and HLA in healthy donors. V shed 4 bases and J shed 0 bases, with 6 bases lying between them. The germline V gene has CDR1 MNHEY and CDR2 SMNVEV (reference sequence). CDR3 length: 14 amino acids. Amplification used 60 Vbeta primers and 13 Jbeta primers. In the authors' methods: Some 9.9 million shared chains were among approximately 80 million unique TCR beta chains counted in a later analysis. Clones were read by immunoSEQ multiplex PCR, and TCRdb kept only the in-frame ones, dropping some. Clone size and the V and J calls come from that table; the DNA yielded D and trimming. The sample includes about 98,000 clones, 75% to 85% of them seen just once.

The sample taken for sequencing was PBMCs. This receptor was obtained from a man younger than 35 in good health and CMV-seropositive. The chain is built from TRBV27 and TRBJ1-4; no definite D call. This chain's CDR3 is CASSSPATNEKLFF. CDR3 DNA sequence: TGTGCCAGCAGTTCCCCAGCAACTAATGAAAAACTGTTTTTT.